The text below deals with one T cell receptor beta chain. Its antigen is as yet unknown. The data belong to a study of Tregs in tolerant kidney transplant recipients. Broader study findings: Biological reproducibility was not directly addressed, but technical replication error appeared minimal. Few patients were studied, so findings need validation in larger groups. Tregs expanded with activated donor B cells seemed most donor-specific.

Thawed PBMCs were FACS-sorted into unstimulated CD4+CD25+CD127- regulatory T cells, CD4+CD25- non-regulatory cells, CD4 and CD8 cells. Data came from immunoSEQ multiplex PCR; TCRdb stores just in-frame clones and leaves some out. In the table there are roughly 250,000 clones, 84% of which are singletons. Trimming took 4 bases from V and 0 from J; bases not matched to a gene: 7. The germline V gene encodes CDR1 MNHEY and CDR2 SMNVEV (reference sequence). This CDR3 contains 17 residues. Sequencing was carried out using CD4+ T cells from blood. This sequence originates from a human donor in good health. The chain combines TRBV27 with TRBJ2-5; 11 nucleotides line up with TRBD2. CDR3 coding DNA: TGTGCCAGCAGTTCCCGTCGACTAGCGGGGAACCAAGAGACCCAGTACTTC. This codes for CASSSRRLAGNQETQYF.